Each of the 21 T cell receptor beta chains below was sequenced from the same sample in a study of neoadjuvant nivolumab and ipilimumab in lung cancer. Sequencing was performed with immunoSEQ multiplex PCR; in TCRdb, only in-frame clones are kept and a portion is missing. The table has 20,000 to 25,000 clones, under 90% seen once; the top ten hold about 23%. Sequencing used peripheral blood, obtained before neoadjuvant nivolumab, alone or with ipilimumab. The receptor set was obtained from an adult with non-small cell lung cancer.

The chain employs TRBV5-1 and TRBJ2-3; D unresolved. Trimming shortened V by 2 bases and J by 0 bases, and 10 bases separated the two germline ends. The germline V gene has CDR1 SGHRS and CDR2 YFSETQ. The CDR3 spans 15 residues. As DNA, the CDR3 is TGCGCCAGCAGCTTCGACCCCCTCAGCACAGATACGCAGTATTTT. Residues: CASSFDPLSTDTQYF.

The V call is TRBV7-9, the J call TRBJ1-3; D not certain. V lost 3 bases and J lost 0, with 15 bases in between. Looked up from germline, CDR1 is SEHNR and CDR2 is FQNEAQ (reference sequence). This CDR3 has 17 amino acids. The CDR3 DNA follows: TGTGCCAGCAGCTTGGGCCCGGCCGGGCACTCTGGAAACACCATATATTTT. This sequence encodes CASSLGPAGHSGNTIYF.

The chain couples TRBV11-3 to TRBJ1-1; a weak D match, TRBD1 (5 bases). The V end lost 0 bases, the J end lost 3 bases, and 8 bases lay between the germline ends. The CDR3 spans 14 residues. CDR1 is SGHNT, CDR2 YENEEA, per germline. The CDR3 DNA is TGTGCCAGCAGCTTAGAGGGGGGGGACACTGAAGCTTTCTTT. Translated, it gives CASSLEGGDTEAFF.

The chain links TRBV6-5 to TRBJ2-3; 10 bases fit TRBD2. The V gene's germline CDR1 is MNHEY and CDR2 SVGAGI. V lost 6 bases to trimming and J lost 2 bases; unmatched junction nucleotides: 5. This CDR3 contains 15 residues. The CDR3 DNA follows: TGTGCCAGCAGCCCCGGGACTAGCGTCACAGATACGCAGTATTTT. It translates to CASSPGTSVTDTQYF.

The rearrangement links TRBV6-1 to TRBJ1-2; no clear D. Looked up from germline, CDR1 is MNHNS and CDR2 is SASEGT. The CDR3 spans 15 residues. V was cut by 7 bases and J by 4 bases, with 19 bases left in between. The CDR3 here is CASTKTLDLGYGYTF. The CDR3 nucleotides are TGTGCCAGCACCAAGACCCTGGACTTAGGCTATGGCTACACCTTC.

This clone turned up a few times. V usage is TRBV10-2 and J usage is TRBJ1-1; D gene uncertain. Trimming removed 6 bases from V and 4 bases from J, with 9 bases in between. Germline assignment: CDR1 WSHSY and CDR2 SAAADI. The CDR3 totals 12 residues. The CDR3 coding sequence is TGCGCCAGCAGCTTATACGGCACTGAAGCTTTCTTT. Residues: CASSLYGTEAFF.

In this sample, this clone turned up a few times. J is TRBJ1-5 and V is TRBV5-5; no clear D. The germline V gene has CDR1 SGHKS and CDR2 YYEKEE (reference sequence). Trimming shortened V by 0 bases and J by 3 bases, and 10 bases separated the two germline ends. CDR3 length equals 15 residues. The chain's CDR3 is CASSLVYSLNQPQHF. CDR3 DNA sequence: TGTGCCAGCAGCTTGGTATACTCCCTCAATCAGCCCCAGCATTTT. The full variable domain, rest sourced from reference TRBV5-5 and TRBJ1-5, is DAGVTQSPTHLIKTRGQQVTLRCSPISGHKSVSWYQQVLGQGPQFIFQYYEKEERGRGNFPDRFSARQFPNYSSELNVNALLLGDSALYLCASSLVYSLNQPQHFGDGTRLSIL.

The chain has TRBV28 and TRBJ1-1, with 10 bases fitting TRBD1. Germline-derived CDR1 and CDR2 are MDHEN and SYDVKM. The J segment lost 3 bases and the V segment lost 7 bases, leaving 11 bases of the junction unmatched. The CDR3 totals 16 residues. CDR3 sequence reads: CASTTHRTGGYTEAFF. CDR3 DNA sequence: TGTGCCAGCACTACGCATCGGACAGGGGGATACACTGAAGCTTTCTTT.

The rearrangement links TRBV5-1 to TRBJ2-5; 9 nucleotides align to TRBD1. Germline V gene lookup returns CDR1 SGHRS and CDR2 YFSETQ. The CDR3 has 14 residues. Trimming cost V 3 bases and J 8 bases; bases outside gene matches: 8. CDR3 loop: CASSSTGGVETQYF. The CDR3 DNA reads as TGCGCCAGCAGCTCGACAGGGGGTGTTGAAACCCAGTACTTC.

The chain carries TRBV29-1 and TRBJ2-3; 9 positions match TRBD2. The CDR3 is 13 amino acids. V gave up 6 bases and J gave up 2 bases; unmatched junction bases: 3. Germline V gene lookup returns CDR1 SQVTM and CDR2 ANQGSEA. In nucleotides, the CDR3 is TGCAGCGTAAAGCGGGAGGCCACAGATACGCAGTATTTT. This sequence encodes CSVKREATDTQYF.

CDR3 protein: CASSPKTSGRVTDTQYF. DNA of the CDR3: TGCGCCAGCAGCCCGAAAACTAGCGGGAGAGTCACAGATACGCAGTATTTT. The rearrangement links TRBV5-1 to TRBJ2-3, with 11 bases fitting TRBD2. CDR1 and CDR2 (germline): SGHRS, YFSETQ. The CDR3 contains 17 residues. V was pared by 4 bases and J by 2 bases, with 9 bases of the junction left unmatched.

The chain employs TRBV7-9 and TRBJ2-5; D uncertain. The CDR3 covers 10 residues. In germline, CDR1 is SEHNR, CDR2 FQNEAQ (reference sequence). Between the trimmed V and J ends, which lost 7 bases and 5 bases, there was a span of 5 bases. As DNA, the CDR3 is TGTGCCAGCACCGGGGAGACCCAGTACTTC. It specifies CASTGETQYF.

The chain carries TRBV4-3 and TRBJ2-1; 7 bases fit TRBD2. Germline-derived CDR1 and CDR2 are LGHNA and YSLEER. V dropped 0 bases and J dropped 8; count of bases not matched to a gene: 13. There are 17 residues in the CDR3. CDR3 coding DNA: TGCGCCAGCAGCCAAGAGGGACGTGGCGGGAGCATCGATGAGCAGTTCTTC. It encodes CASSQEGRGGSIDEQFF.

The V and J genes are TRBV6-5 and TRBJ2-7; D unclear. V lost 3 bases to trimming and J lost 2 bases, with 14 bases between them. This CDR3 contains 15 residues. The germline V gene encodes CDR1 MNHEY and CDR2 SVGAGI. The CDR3 spells CASSYTGSVTYEQYF. Here the CDR3 DNA reads TGTGCCAGCAGTTATACCGGGTCGGTGACCTACGAGCAGTACTTC.

The genes are TRBV9 and TRBJ2-3; 9 bases agree with TRBD2. Germline assignment: CDR1 SGDLS and CDR2 YYNGEE. This CDR3 region has 15 residues. V lost 2 bases to trimming and J lost 5 bases; unmatched junction nucleotides: 6. CDR3 sequence: CASSVLAGSIDTQYF. For the CDR3, the DNA is TGTGCCAGCAGCGTCCTAGCGGGATCAATAGATACGCAGTATTTT.

J is TRBJ2-5 and V is TRBV28; the D gene is possibly TRBD2 (5 bases). The CDR3 contains 13 residues. Germline V gives CDR1 MDHEN, CDR2 SYDVKM. The V and J ends lost 8 bases and 5 bases respectively, with 15 bases between them. The CDR3 here is CASDAAGWETQYF. As DNA, the CDR3 is TGTGCCAGCGACGCGGCGGGCTGGGAGACCCAGTACTTC. The whole variable domain, remainder taken from reference TRBV28 and TRBJ2-5, is DVKVTQSSRYLVKRTGEKVFLECVQDMDHENMFWYRQDPGLGLRLIYFSYDVKMKEKGDIPEGYSVSREKKERFSLILESASTNQTSMYLCASDAAGWETQYFGPGTRLLVL.

About this clone itself: Germline is not matched at one junction end, which may reflect a read error. The chain has TRBV4-1 and TRBJ2-2; TRBD1 aligns across 8 bases. This CDR3 spans 16 amino acids. The germline V gene has CDR1 MGHRA and CDR2 YSYEKL. DNA of the CDR3: TGCGCCAGCAGCCCCCAGACAGGGGCCCACACCTGGGAGCTGTTTTTT. This translates into CASSPQTGAHTWELFF.

The chain combines TRBV9 with TRBJ2-5; D ambiguous. V was shortened by 2 bases and J by 1 base, with 9 bases between the two germline ends. The CDR3 totals 14 residues. Germline loops: CDR1 SGDLS, CDR2 YYNGEE. The CDR3 DNA reads as TGTGCCAGCAGCGTCGGACCGACCCAAGAGACCCAGTACTTC. Its protein is CASSVGPTQETQYF. Based on the CDR3 plus reference TRBV9 and TRBJ2-5, the full variable domain is DSGVTQTPKHLITATGQRVTLRCSPRSGDLSVYWYQQSLDQGLQFLIQYYNGEERAKGNILERFSAQQFPDLHSELNLSSLELGDSALYFCASSVGPTQETQYFGPGTRLLVL.

CDR3 in amino acids: CASSLRQGEKLFF. DNA of the CDR3: TGTGCCAGCAGCCTTCGACAGGGGGAAAAACTGTTTTTT. The chain combines TRBV7-2 with TRBJ1-4, with 8 positions matching TRBD1. The CDR3 has 13 amino acids. Germline lookup yields CDR1 SGHTA and CDR2 FQGNSA. V lost 5 bases and J lost 8; bases outside the gene matches: 4.

This chain connects TRBV30 to TRBJ2-3; D uncertain. The V and J ends lost 3 bases and 2 bases respectively, with 9 bases between them. Germline V gene lookup returns CDR1 GTSNPN and CDR2 SVGIG (reference sequence). The CDR3 has 13 residues. Here the CDR3 reads CAWRPKPTDTQYF. The CDR3 nucleotides are TGTGCCTGGAGGCCTAAGCCCACAGATACGCAGTATTTT.

This clone was seen only once. J is TRBJ1-1 and V is TRBV5-1, with a tentative D call TRBD1 (6 bases). CDR1 is SGHRS, CDR2 YFSETQ, per germline. V was pared by 2 bases and J by 4 bases, with 12 bases between. The CDR3 length is 14 residues. The CDR3 protein is CASSLEGQGTEAFF. The CDR3 DNA is TGCGCCAGCAGCTTAGAGGGACAAGGCACTGAAGCTTTCTTT.